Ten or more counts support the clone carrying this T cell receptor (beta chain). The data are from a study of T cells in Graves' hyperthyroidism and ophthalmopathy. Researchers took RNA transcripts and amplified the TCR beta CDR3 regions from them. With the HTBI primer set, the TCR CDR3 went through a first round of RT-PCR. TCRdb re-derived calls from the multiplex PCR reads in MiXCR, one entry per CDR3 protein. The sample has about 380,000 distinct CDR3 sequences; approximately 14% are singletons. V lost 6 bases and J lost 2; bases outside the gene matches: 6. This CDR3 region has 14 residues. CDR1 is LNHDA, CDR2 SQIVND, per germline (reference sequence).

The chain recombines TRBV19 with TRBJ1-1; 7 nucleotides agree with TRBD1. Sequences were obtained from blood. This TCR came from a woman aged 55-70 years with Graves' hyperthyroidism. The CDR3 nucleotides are TGTGCCAGTAGACCCAGGGACAGAAACACTGAAGCTTTCTTT. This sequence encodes CASRPRDRNTEAFF.